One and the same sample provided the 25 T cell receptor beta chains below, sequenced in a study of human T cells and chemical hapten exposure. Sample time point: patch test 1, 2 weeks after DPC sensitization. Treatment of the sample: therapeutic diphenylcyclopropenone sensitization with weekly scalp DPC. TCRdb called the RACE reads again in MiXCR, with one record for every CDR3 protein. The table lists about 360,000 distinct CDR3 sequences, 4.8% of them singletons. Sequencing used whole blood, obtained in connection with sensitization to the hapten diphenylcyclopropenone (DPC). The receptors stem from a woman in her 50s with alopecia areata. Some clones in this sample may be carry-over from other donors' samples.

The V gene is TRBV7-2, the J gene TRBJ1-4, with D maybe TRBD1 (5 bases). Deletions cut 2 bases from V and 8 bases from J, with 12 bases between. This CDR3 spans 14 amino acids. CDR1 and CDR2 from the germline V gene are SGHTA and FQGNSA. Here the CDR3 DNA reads TGTGCCAGCAGCTTATGGCAGGGAGGGGAAAAACTGTTTTTT. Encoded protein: CASSLWQGGEKLFF.

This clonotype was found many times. The CDR3, as DNA: TGTGCTAGTGGTTTAGGGTTCCAAGAGACCCAGTACTTC. It yields the protein CASGLGFQETQYF. The chain couples TRBV12-5 to TRBJ2-5, with D unresolved. Trimming shortened V by 3 bases and J by 1 base, and 6 bases separated the two germline ends. The CDR3 is made up of 13 amino acids. In germline, CDR1 is LGHNT, CDR2 FRNRAP.

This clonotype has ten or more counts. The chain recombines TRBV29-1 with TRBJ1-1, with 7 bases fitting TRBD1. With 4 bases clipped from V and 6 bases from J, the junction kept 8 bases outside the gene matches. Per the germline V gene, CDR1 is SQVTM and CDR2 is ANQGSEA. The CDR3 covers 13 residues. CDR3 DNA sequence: TGCAGCGTTGGGAAGGGGGCGGCGGCTGAAGCTTTCTTT. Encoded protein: CSVGKGAAAEAFF.

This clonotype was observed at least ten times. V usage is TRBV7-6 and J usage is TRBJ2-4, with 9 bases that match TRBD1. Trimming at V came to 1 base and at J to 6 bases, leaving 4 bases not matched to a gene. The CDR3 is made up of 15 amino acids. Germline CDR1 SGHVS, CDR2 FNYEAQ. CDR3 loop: CASSLGGTGINIQYF. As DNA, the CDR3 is TGTGCCAGCAGCTTAGGTGGGACAGGGATAAACATTCAGTACTTC.

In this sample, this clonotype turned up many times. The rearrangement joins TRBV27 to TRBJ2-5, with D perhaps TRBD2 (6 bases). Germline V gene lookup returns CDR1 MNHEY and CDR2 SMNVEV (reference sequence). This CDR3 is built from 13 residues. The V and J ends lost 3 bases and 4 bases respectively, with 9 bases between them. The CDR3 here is CASSFSEGETQYF. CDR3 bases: TGTGCCAGCAGTTTTTCGGAGGGAGAGACCCAGTACTTC.

CDR3 region: CATRTVAWVGADTQYF. The CDR3 region has the DNA TGTGCCACCAGAACGGTAGCGTGGGTGGGCGCAGATACGCAGTATTTT. The V gene is TRBV15, the J gene TRBJ2-3; possible D gene TRBD2, 5 bases. Trimming removed 6 bases at V and 4 bases at J, with 20 bases between. This CDR3 region has 16 residues. Germline lookup yields CDR1 LNHNV and CDR2 YYDKDF (reference sequence).

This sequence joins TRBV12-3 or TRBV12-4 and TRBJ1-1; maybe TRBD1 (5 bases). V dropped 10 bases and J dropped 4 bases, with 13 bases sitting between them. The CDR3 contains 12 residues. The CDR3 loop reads CATYEGSTEAFF. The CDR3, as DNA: TGTGCCACCTACGAGGGGAGCACTGAAGCTTTCTTT.

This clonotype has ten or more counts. DNA for the CDR3: TGTGCCAGCAGCTGGACAGGGATATCCTACAATGAGCAGTTCTTC. Its translation is CASSWTGISYNEQFF. The V and J genes are TRBV7-3 and TRBJ2-1, with 8 positions matching TRBD1. Germline V gives CDR1 SGHTA, CDR2 FQGTGA. CDR3 length: 15 amino acids. J lost 1 base, V lost 4 bases, and 3 bases had no gene match.

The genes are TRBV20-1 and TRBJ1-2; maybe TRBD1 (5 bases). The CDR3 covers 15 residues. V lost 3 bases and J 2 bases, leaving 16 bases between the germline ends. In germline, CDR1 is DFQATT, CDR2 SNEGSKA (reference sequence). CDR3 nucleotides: TGCAGTGCTAGGAAACCAGGGATAATGAACTATGGCTACACCTTC. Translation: CSARKPGIMNYGYTF.

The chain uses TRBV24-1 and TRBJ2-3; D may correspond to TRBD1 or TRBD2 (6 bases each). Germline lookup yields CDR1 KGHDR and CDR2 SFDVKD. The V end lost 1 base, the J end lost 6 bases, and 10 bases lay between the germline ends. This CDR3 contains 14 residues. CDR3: CATSDFGGLDTQYF. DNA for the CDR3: TGTGCCACCAGTGATTTTGGGGGGCTGGATACGCAGTATTTT.

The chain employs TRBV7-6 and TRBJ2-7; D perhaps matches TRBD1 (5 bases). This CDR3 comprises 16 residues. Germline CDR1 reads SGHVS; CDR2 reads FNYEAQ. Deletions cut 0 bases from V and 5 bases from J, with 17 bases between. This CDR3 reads CASSLAGAPARNEQYF. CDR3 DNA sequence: TGTGCCAGCAGCTTAGCAGGGGCACCTGCCAGGAACGAGCAGTACTTC.

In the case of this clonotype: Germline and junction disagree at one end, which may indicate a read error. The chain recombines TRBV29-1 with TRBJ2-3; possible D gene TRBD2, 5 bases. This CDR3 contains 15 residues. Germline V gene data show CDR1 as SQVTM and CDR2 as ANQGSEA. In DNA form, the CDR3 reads TGCCGCGTTGAAGGGCGAGTGGGAGCCACAGATACGCAGTATTTT. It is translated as CRVEGRVGATDTQYF.

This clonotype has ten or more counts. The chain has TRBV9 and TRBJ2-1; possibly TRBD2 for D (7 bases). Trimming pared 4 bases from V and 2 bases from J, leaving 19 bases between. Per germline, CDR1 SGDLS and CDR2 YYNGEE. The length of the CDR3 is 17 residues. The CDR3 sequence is CASSPQAGRGPYNEQFF. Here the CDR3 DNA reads TGTGCCAGCAGCCCTCAGGCGGGGCGGGGGCCCTACAATGAGCAGTTCTTC. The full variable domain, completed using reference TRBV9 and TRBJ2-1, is DSGVTQTPKHLITATGQRVTLRCSPRSGDLSVYWYQQSLDQGLQFLIQYYNGEERAKGNILERFSAQQFPDLHSELNLSSLELGDSALYFCASSPQAGRGPYNEQFFGPGTRLTVL.

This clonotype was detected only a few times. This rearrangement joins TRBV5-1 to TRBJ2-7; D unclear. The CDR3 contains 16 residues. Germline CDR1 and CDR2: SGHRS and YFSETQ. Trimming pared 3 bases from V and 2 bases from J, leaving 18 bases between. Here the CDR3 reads CASSWRPGRHTYEQYF. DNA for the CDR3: TGCGCCAGCAGCTGGCGCCCCGGACGGCATACCTACGAGCAGTACTTC.

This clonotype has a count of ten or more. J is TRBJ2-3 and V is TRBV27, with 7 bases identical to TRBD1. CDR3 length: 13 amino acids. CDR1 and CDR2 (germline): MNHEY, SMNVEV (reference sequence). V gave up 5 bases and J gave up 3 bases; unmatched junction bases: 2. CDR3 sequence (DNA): TGTGCCAGCAGTATACAGGGGACAGATACGCAGTATTTT. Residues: CASSIQGTDTQYF.

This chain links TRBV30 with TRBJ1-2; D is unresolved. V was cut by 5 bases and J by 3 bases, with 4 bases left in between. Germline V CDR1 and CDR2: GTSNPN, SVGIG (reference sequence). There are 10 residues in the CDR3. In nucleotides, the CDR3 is TGTGCCTGGGCAGACTATGGCTACACCTTC. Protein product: CAWADYGYTF.

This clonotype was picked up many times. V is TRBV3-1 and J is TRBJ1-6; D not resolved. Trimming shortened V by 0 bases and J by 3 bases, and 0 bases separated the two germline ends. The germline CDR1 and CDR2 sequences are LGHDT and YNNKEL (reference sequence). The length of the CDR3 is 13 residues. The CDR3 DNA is TGTGCCAGCAGCCAAGACTATAATTCACCCCTCCACTTT. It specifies CASSQDYNSPLHF.

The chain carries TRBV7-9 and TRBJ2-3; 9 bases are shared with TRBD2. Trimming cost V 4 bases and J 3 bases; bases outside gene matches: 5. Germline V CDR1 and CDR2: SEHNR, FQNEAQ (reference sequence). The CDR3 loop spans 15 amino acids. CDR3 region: CASSSLAGVTDTQYF. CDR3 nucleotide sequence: TGTGCCAGCAGCTCGTTAGCGGGAGTAACAGATACGCAGTATTTT. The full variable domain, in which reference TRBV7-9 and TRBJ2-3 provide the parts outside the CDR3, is DTGVSQNPRHKITKRGQNVTFRCDPISEHNRLYWYRQTLGQGPEFLTYFQNEAQLEKSRLLSDRFSAERPKGSFSTLEIQRTEQGDSAMYLCASSSLAGVTDTQYFGPGTRLTVL.

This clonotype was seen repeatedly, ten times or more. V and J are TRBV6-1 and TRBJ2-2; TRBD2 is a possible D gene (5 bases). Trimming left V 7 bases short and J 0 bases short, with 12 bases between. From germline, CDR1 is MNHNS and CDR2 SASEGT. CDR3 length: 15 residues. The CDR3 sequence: CASTRGSPNTGELFF. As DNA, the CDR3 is TGTGCCAGCACCCGCGGGTCACCGAACACCGGGGAGCTGTTTTTT.

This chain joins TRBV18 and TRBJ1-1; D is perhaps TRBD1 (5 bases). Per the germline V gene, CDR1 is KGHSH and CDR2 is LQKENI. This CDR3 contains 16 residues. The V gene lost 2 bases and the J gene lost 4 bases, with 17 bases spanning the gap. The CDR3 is CASSPSTGQGGTEAFF. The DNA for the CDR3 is TGTGCCAGCTCACCATCGACGGGCCAGGGCGGCACTGAAGCTTTCTTT.

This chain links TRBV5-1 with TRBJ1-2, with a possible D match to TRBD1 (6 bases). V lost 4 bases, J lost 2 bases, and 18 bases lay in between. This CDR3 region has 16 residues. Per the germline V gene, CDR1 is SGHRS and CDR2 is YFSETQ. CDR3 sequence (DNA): TGCGCCAGCAGCCCCACCGGGGCAGGACAGAACTATGGCTACACCTTC. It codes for CASSPTGAGQNYGYTF.

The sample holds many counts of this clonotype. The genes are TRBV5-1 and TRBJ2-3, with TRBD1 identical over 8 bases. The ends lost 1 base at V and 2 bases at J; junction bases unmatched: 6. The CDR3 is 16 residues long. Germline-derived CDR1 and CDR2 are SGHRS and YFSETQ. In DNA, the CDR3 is TGCGCCAGCAGCTTGCGCGCAGGGGGCGACACAGATACGCAGTATTTT. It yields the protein CASSLRAGGDTDTQYF. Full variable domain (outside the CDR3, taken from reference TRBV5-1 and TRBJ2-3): KAGVTQTPRYLIKTRGQQVTLSCSPISGHRSVSWYQQTPGQGLQFLFEYFSETQRNKGNFPGRFSGRQFSNSRSEMNVSTLELGDSALYLCASSLRAGGDTDTQYFGPGTRLTVL.

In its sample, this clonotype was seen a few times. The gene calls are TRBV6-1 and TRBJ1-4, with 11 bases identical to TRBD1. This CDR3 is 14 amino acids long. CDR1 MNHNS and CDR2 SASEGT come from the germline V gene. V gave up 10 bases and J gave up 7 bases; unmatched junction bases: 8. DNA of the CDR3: TGTGCCAACAGCGAAGGGACAGGGGGTGAAAAACTGTTTTTT. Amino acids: CANSEGTGGEKLFF.

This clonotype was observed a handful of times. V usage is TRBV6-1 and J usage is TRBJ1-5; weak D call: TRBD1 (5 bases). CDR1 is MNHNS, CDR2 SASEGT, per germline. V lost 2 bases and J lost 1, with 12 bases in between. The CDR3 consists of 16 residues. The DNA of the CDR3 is TGTGCCAGCAGTGAAATTAGGGGTTTGAGCAATCAGCCCCAGCATTTT. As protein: CASSEIRGLSNQPQHF.

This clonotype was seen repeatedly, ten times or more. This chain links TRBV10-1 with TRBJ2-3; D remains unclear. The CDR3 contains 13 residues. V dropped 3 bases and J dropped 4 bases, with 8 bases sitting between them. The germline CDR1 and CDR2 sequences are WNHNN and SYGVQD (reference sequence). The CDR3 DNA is TGCGCCAGCAGTGACAATCAGCCAGATACGCAGTATTTT. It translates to CASSDNQPDTQYF.